Below are 21 T cell receptor beta chains sequenced from a single sample in a study of T cell responses to AZD1222 COVID-19 vaccine. Here immunoSEQ multiplex PCR was the method, and the copy in TCRdb shows in-frame clones only, minus some. The sample shows 180,000 or so clones, about 90% of them seen only once. This material consisted of peripheral blood, taken 28 days after the second AZD1222 dose. The receptor source for this set is an adult who received the AZD1222 COVID-19 vaccine.

This chain connects TRBV7-9 to TRBJ2-2; D tentatively fits TRBD1 or TRBD2 (5 bases each). Trimming removed 3 bases from V and 2 bases from J, with 10 bases in between. Germline V gene lookup returns CDR1 SEHNR and CDR2 FQNEAQ (reference sequence). The CDR3 is 15 amino acids. The CDR3 spells CASSLGEYNTGELFF. CDR3 DNA: TGTGCCAGCAGCTTGGGGGAGTACAACACCGGGGAGCTGTTTTTT.

V gene TRBV5-1 combines with J gene TRBJ2-7, with D perhaps matching TRBD2 (8 bases). Germline CDR1 SGHRS, CDR2 YFSETQ. This CDR3 comprises 16 residues. Trimming pared 0 bases from V and 5 bases from J, leaving 18 bases between. CDR3 loop: CASSLGGGTAIDEQYF. DNA for the CDR3: TGCGCCAGCAGCTTGGGCGGGGGGACAGCGATCGACGAGCAGTACTTC.

This chain connects TRBV21-1 to TRBJ2-7. TRBV21-1 is assigned pseudogene status. The CDR3 consists of 13 residues. This CDR3 reads CASSPTDGNEQYF. DNA for the CDR3: TGTGCCAGCAGCCCCACGGACGGAAACGAGCAGTACTTC.

J is TRBJ2-7 and V is TRBV11-2; 8 bases are shared with TRBD1. The V and J ends lost 4 bases and 2 bases, in that order; junction bases with no gene match: 7. CDR1 is SGHAT, CDR2 FQNNGV, per germline. The CDR3 has 15 amino acids. CDR3: CASSSTRDRPYEQYF. In nucleotides, the CDR3 is TGTGCCAGCAGCTCAACCAGGGACAGGCCCTACGAGCAGTACTTC.

This chain links TRBV6-5 with TRBJ1-1; 8 bases are shared with TRBD1. The CDR3 is made up of 13 amino acids. Germline assignment: CDR1 MNHEY and CDR2 SVGAGI. The ends lost 6 bases at V and 5 bases at J; junction bases unmatched: 5. CDR3 sequence reads: CASSGQGETEAFF. Here the CDR3 DNA reads TGTGCCAGCAGCGGACAGGGAGAAACTGAAGCTTTCTTT.

The rearrangement uses TRBV30 and TRBJ1-5; D possibly corresponds to TRBD1 (6 bases). Trimming pared 1 base from V and 3 bases from J, leaving 7 bases between. Germline CDR1 GTSNPN, CDR2 SVGIG (reference sequence). There are 13 residues in the CDR3. The CDR3 nucleotides are TGTGCCTGGAGTGGACAGGACAATCAGCCCCAGCATTTT. Amino acid sequence: CAWSGQDNQPQHF.

This clone was seen only once. The genes are TRBV7-3 and TRBJ1-1; no firm D call. V shed 1 base and J shed 1 base, with 4 bases lying between them. Germline CDR1 is SGHTA and CDR2 is FQGTGA. This CDR3 comprises 13 residues. The CDR3 region is CASSLIQNTEAFF. In nucleotides, the CDR3 is TGTGCCAGCAGCTTAATACAGAACACTGAAGCTTTCTTT.

V gene TRBV6-5 combines with J gene TRBJ2-3, with D perhaps TRBD1 (6 bases). CDR3 length equals 15 residues. CDR1 is MNHEY, CDR2 SVGAGI, per germline. V shed 6 bases and J shed 1 base, with 14 bases lying between them. The CDR3 protein is CASSRGQPRTDTQYF. CDR3 in DNA: TGTGCCAGCAGCCGTGGACAGCCTCGCACAGATACGCAGTATTTT.

The chain is built from TRBV30 and TRBJ2-1, with 9 positions matching TRBD1. The V gene's germline CDR1 is GTSNPN and CDR2 SVGIG (reference sequence). Trimming at V came to 2 bases and at J to 4 bases, leaving 3 bases not matched to a gene. The CDR3 totals 14 residues. In DNA, the CDR3 is TGTGCCTGGAGTAGGGGACAGGGATACAATGAGCAGTTCTTC. As protein: CAWSRGQGYNEQFF. Variable domain in full (rest from reference TRBV30 and TRBJ2-1): SQTIHQWPATLVQPVGSPLSLECTVEGTSNPNLYWYRQAAGRGLQLLFYSVGIGQISSEVPQNLSASRPQDRQFILSSKKLLLSDSGFYLCAWSRGQGYNEQFFGPGTRLTVL.

The chain couples TRBV7-2 to TRBJ2-7; 9 bases agree with TRBD2. Unmatched junction bases numbered 9, after V lost 4 bases and J lost 2 bases. The CDR3 length is 16 residues. Looked up from germline, CDR1 is SGHTA and CDR2 is FQGNSA. This CDR3 is CASSSSQTSGTYEQYF. CDR3 coding DNA: TGTGCCAGCAGCTCCTCCCAGACTAGCGGTACCTACGAGCAGTACTTC. The entire variable domain, with the rest obtained from reference TRBV7-2 and TRBJ2-7, is as follows: GAGVSQSPSNKVTEKGKDVELRCDPISGHTALYWYRQSLGQGLEFLIYFQGNSAPDKSGLPSDRFSAERTGGSVSTLTIQRTQQEDSAVYLCASSSSQTSGTYEQYFGPGTRLTVT.

The chain uses TRBV18 and TRBJ2-5; D gene ambiguous. The CDR3 consists of 14 residues. The V and J ends lost 2 bases and 5 bases respectively, with 12 bases between them. Germline values: CDR1 KGHSH, CDR2 LQKENI. The CDR3 nucleotides read TGTGCCAGCTCACCAGGGATAGCTCGGGAGACCCAGTACTTC. Translation: CASSPGIARETQYF.

This sequence joins TRBV6-5 and TRBJ1-2; no clear D gene. The CDR3 has 14 amino acids. The germline gives CDR1 MNHEY, CDR2 SVGAGI. V was pared by 0 bases and J by 2 bases, with 7 bases between. The CDR3 sequence is CASSYSYRNYGYTF. CDR3 nucleotides: TGTGCCAGCAGTTACTCGTATCGGAACTATGGCTACACCTTC.

J is TRBJ2-7 and V is TRBV7-9; 10 bases line up with TRBD2. This CDR3 spans 15 amino acids. Germline values: CDR1 SEHNR, CDR2 FQNEAQ (reference sequence). V lost 5 bases and J lost 6; bases outside the gene matches: 10. This CDR3 reads CASSTRLAGLGEQYF. The CDR3 bases are TGTGCCAGCAGCACAAGACTAGCGGGCCTCGGCGAGCAGTACTTC.

The CDR3 is CASSSTEGTNGYTF. The CDR3 DNA reads TGTGCCAGCAGCTCGACTGAGGGTACGAATGGCTACACCTTC. The chain uses TRBV7-9 and TRBJ1-2, with D unresolved. Looked up from germline, CDR1 is SEHNR and CDR2 is FQNEAQ (reference sequence). V lost 4 bases and J 6 bases, leaving 15 bases between the germline ends. The length of the CDR3 is 14 residues.

The rearrangement uses TRBV6-5 and TRBJ1-4, with D possibly being TRBD1 (6 bases). Germline CDR1 is MNHEY and CDR2 is SVGAGI. V was cut by 0 bases and J by 6 bases, with 11 bases left in between. The CDR3 is made up of 15 amino acids. The DNA of the CDR3 is TGTGCCAGCAGTTACTCGGGGGGCGGAGATGAAAAACTGTTTTTT. This sequence encodes CASSYSGGGDEKLFF.

The V and J genes are TRBV5-1 and TRBJ2-3, with D uncertain. Per germline, CDR1 SGHRS and CDR2 YFSETQ. This CDR3 contains 14 residues. Trimming stripped 2 bases from V and 0 bases from J, with 7 bases between. The CDR3 nucleotides are TGCGCCAGCAGCTTAGGCCCTAGCACAGATACGCAGTATTTT. This sequence encodes CASSLGPSTDTQYF.

This sequence joins TRBV9 and TRBJ1-4; D is uncertain. This CDR3 spans 13 amino acids. CDR1 is SGDLS and CDR2 is YYNGEE in the germline V gene. With 3 bases removed from V and 4 bases from J, the gap between germline ends came to 7 bases. CDR3 sequence reads: CASSAPLNEKLFF. The CDR3, as DNA: TGTGCCAGCAGCGCCCCACTTAATGAAAAACTGTTTTTT.

The CDR3 DNA reads TGTGCCAGCAGCGAGGGACACGGAGCAACTAATGAAAAACTGTTTTTT. Its translation: CASSEGHGATNEKLFF. The V gene is TRBV7-2, the J gene TRBJ1-4; maybe TRBD1 (6 bases). CDR3 length equals 16 residues. Trimming cost V 5 bases and J 0 bases, with 13 bases left between them. Germline assignment: CDR1 SGHTA and CDR2 FQGNSA. Drawing the rest from reference TRBV7-2 and TRBJ1-4, the complete variable domain is GAGVSQSPSNKVTEKGKDVELRCDPISGHTALYWYRQSLGQGLEFLIYFQGNSAPDKSGLPSDRFSAERTGGSVSTLTIQRTQQEDSAVYLCASSEGHGATNEKLFFGSGTQLSVL.

The chain uses TRBV3-1 (or the pseudogene TRBV3-2) and TRBJ2-1; TRBD2 matches at 11 bases. The V gene's germline CDR1 is LGHDT and CDR2 YNNKEL (reference sequence). The CDR3 covers 15 residues. J gave up 5 bases and V 7 bases, and 7 bases lay outside the gene matches. CDR3 sequence reads: CASISIAGGNNEQFF. The CDR3 DNA sequence: TGTGCCAGCATCTCAATAGCGGGGGGGAACAATGAGCAGTTCTTC.

The V gene is TRBV7-9, the J gene TRBJ1-2, with 12 nucleotides matching TRBD1. This CDR3 spans 16 amino acids. Germline trimming cut 0 bases from V and 8 bases from J; bases unmatched to any gene: 7. CDR1 is SEHNR, CDR2 FQNEAQ, per germline (reference sequence). CDR3 amino acids: CASSLAGTGGVRGYTF. CDR3 in DNA: TGTGCCAGCAGCTTAGCAGGGACAGGGGGCGTGCGGGGCTACACCTTC. Drawing the rest from reference TRBV7-9 and TRBJ1-2, the complete variable domain is DTGVSQNPRHKITKRGQNVTFRCDPISEHNRLYWYRQTLGQGPEFLTYFQNEAQLEKSRLLSDRFSAERPKGSFSTLEIQRTEQGDSAMYLCASSLAGTGGVRGYTFGSGTRLTVV.

The gene calls are TRBV3-1 (or the pseudogene TRBV3-2) and TRBJ2-5, with 11 bases lining up with TRBD2. This CDR3 comprises 15 residues. The germline CDR1 and CDR2 sequences are LGHDT and YNNKEL (reference sequence). The V gene end was trimmed by 7 bases and the J gene end by 1 base; junction bases not matched to a gene: 5. CDR3 region: CASKSLAGGQETQYF. The CDR3 DNA sequence: TGTGCCAGCAAATCCCTAGCGGGGGGCCAAGAGACCCAGTACTTC.